The 26 T cell receptor beta chains given below trace back to one sample, sequenced in a study of molecular identifiers for immune sequencing clone quantification. Using its own MiXCR run on the PCR reads, TCRdb lists one record per CDR3 protein. The sample has about 510,000 distinct CDR3 sequences; 20% to 25% are singletons. Sequencing was performed on naive CD8+ T cells from blood, with Jurkat cell RNA spiked in. The subset here: FACS-sorted CD8+CD4-CCR7+CD45RA+ naive T cells. The receptors come from a human donor in good health. Some libraries in this study had Jurkat cell RNA spiked in.

The chain employs TRBV4-2 and TRBJ2-1; 8 bases are a match to TRBD2. CDR1 is LGHNA, CDR2 YNFKEQ, per germline. With 2 bases clipped from V and 5 bases from J, the junction kept 5 bases outside the gene matches. This CDR3 has 15 residues. The CDR3 bases are TGTGCCAGCAGCCAAAGTAGCGGGAACCACAATGAGCAGTTCTTC. It codes for CASSQSSGNHNEQFF.

This clonotype was recorded many times. The V call is TRBV7-2, the J call TRBJ2-7; 7 nucleotides line up with TRBD1. Germline loops: CDR1 SGHTA, CDR2 FQGNSA. The CDR3 extends over 15 amino acids. V lost 11 bases and J lost 2; bases outside the gene matches: 15. The CDR3 DNA follows: TGTGCCTGCTGCCATCACAGGGACAGAACCTACGAGCAGTACTTC. Translation gives CACCHHRDRTYEQYF.

On this clonotype: As the CDR3 is not closed by the conserved phenylalanine or tryptophan, this likely results from a read error. The chain carries TRBV4-3 and TRBJ1-1; no definite D call. V lost 0 bases to trimming and J lost 1 base, with 9 bases between them. In germline, CDR1 is LGHNA, CDR2 YSLEER. The length of the CDR3 is 15 residues. Here the CDR3 DNA reads TGCGCCAGCAGCCAAGATTTTGGAGGGAACACTGAAGCTTTCATT. Translating gives CASSQDFGGNTEAFI.

The V and J genes are TRBV6-2 or TRBV6-3 and TRBJ2-6, with TRBD1 matching over 7 bases. CDR1 MNHEY and CDR2 SVGEGT come from the germline V gene. J gave up 0 bases and V 2 bases, and 13 bases lay outside the gene matches. There are 20 residues in the CDR3. The CDR3 loop is CASSYPKRNRGRSGANVLTF. The CDR3 region has the DNA TGTGCCAGCAGTTACCCAAAGAGGAACAGGGGACGCTCTGGGGCCAACGTCCTGACTTTC.

This clonotype came up a few times. The junction differs from germline at one of its ends, possibly a read error. The J gene is TRBJ1-5, the V gene TRBV27; unclear D gene. Germline CDR1 and CDR2: MNHEY and SMNVEV (reference sequence). The CDR3 covers 13 residues. CDR3 coding DNA: TGTGCCGGCAGTCCCCTTGGCAATCAGCCCCAGCATTTT. The encoded protein is CAGSPLGNQPQHF.

This clonotype has a single count. One end of the junction does not line up with germline, which may come from a read error. This chain joins TRBV4-3 and TRBJ2-1, with 12 bases matching TRBD2. The CDR3 loop spans 20 amino acids. Per germline, CDR1 LGHNA and CDR2 YSLEER. The CDR3 DNA reads as TGCGCCAGCAGCCCCCTCTCGGGACTAGCGGGTTCTCCAGATTACAATGAGCAGCTCTTC. Its protein product is CASSPLSGLAGSPDYNEQLF.

This clonotype was counted a few times. V gene TRBV15 combines with J gene TRBJ2-3, with D hard to call. The CDR3 has 17 residues. Germline values: CDR1 LNHNV, CDR2 YYDKDF (reference sequence). V was clipped by 0 bases and J by 8 bases, with 21 bases between them. CDR3 DNA: TGTGCCACCAGCAGAGATAAGTCCTGGGGATTGCTAGGTACGCAGTATTTT. This translates into CATSRDKSWGLLGTQYF.

This clonotype was detected ten times or more. DNA of the CDR3: TGTGCCAGCAGTTATCGGGGAATAAACACTGAAGCTTTCTTT. It encodes CASSYRGINTEAFF. The gene calls are TRBV28 and TRBJ1-1; no clear D gene. The CDR3 is 14 residues long. The germline gives CDR1 MDHEN, CDR2 SYDVKM. Trimming cost V 4 bases and J 2 bases, with 11 bases left between them.

On this clonotype: A clone one base away is much larger, so this may be a read error. V usage is TRBV27 and J usage is TRBJ2-7, with TRBD2 matching over 13 bases. V was pared by 11 bases and J by 0 bases, with 7 bases of the junction left unmatched. CDR1 MNHEY and CDR2 SMNVEV come from the germline V gene (reference sequence). The CDR3 totals 15 residues. The CDR3 reads CAGILAGGGSYEQYF. The CDR3 DNA follows: TGTGCCGGCATACTAGCGGGAGGGGGCTCCTACGAGCAGTACTTC.

This clonotype was seen many times. The chain joins TRBV7-9 to TRBJ2-5; no clear D gene. The CDR3 runs to 15 residues. The germline gives CDR1 SEHNR, CDR2 FQNEAQ (reference sequence). Between the trimmed V and J ends, which lost 4 bases and 3 bases, there was a span of 15 bases. In nucleotides, the CDR3 is TGTGCCAGCAGCTCAACCACATACAGAGAAGAGACCCAGTACTTC. The encoded protein is CASSSTTYREETQYF.

The genes are TRBV27 and TRBJ1-2; D call uncertain. This CDR3 comprises 14 residues. Looked up from germline, CDR1 is MNHEY and CDR2 is SMNVEV (reference sequence). V gave up 5 bases and J gave up 1 base, with 11 bases separating them. CDR3 sequence (DNA): TGTGCCAGCAGTATTTGCGATTTTAACTATGGCTACACCTTC. Encoded protein: CASSICDFNYGYTF.

This clonotype was seen a few times. V usage is TRBV3-2 and J usage is TRBJ2-7. TRBV3-2 has pseudogene status. The CDR3 has 9 residues. This CDR3 reads CAIVHEQYF. The CDR3 DNA follows: TGTGCCATCGTCCACGAGCAGTACTTC.

This sequence joins TRBV2 and TRBJ2-1; a weak D match, TRBD2 (5 bases). Germline CDR1 SNHLY, CDR2 FYNNEI. The V and J ends lost 2 bases and 8 bases respectively, with 10 bases between them. The CDR3 spans 13 residues. The CDR3 DNA reads TGTGCCAGCAGTGAAAGGGATAGCGATGAGCAGTTCTTC. Its translation is CASSERDSDEQFF.

This clonotype was detected ten times or more. The chain carries TRBV4-2 and TRBJ2-3; 8 bases fit TRBD1. Germline V lookup: CDR1 LGHNA, CDR2 YNFKEQ. The CDR3 totals 16 residues. The trim removed 0 bases at V and 3 bases at J, leaving 5 bases unmatched. For the CDR3, the DNA is TGTGCCAGCAGCCAAGATCGGACAGGGTTTACAGATACGCAGTATTTT. Its protein product is CASSQDRTGFTDTQYF.

This clonotype was observed a handful of times. The rearrangement uses TRBV12-3 or TRBV12-4 and TRBJ2-1; TRBD2 is a possible D gene (6 bases). This CDR3 region has 13 residues. Between the trimmed V and J ends, which lost 1 base and 5 bases, there was a span of 6 bases. CDR3 region: CASSLGTNNEQFF. CDR3 coding DNA: TGTGCCAGCAGTTTAGGGACTAACAATGAGCAGTTCTTC.

A word on this clonotype: Mismatch with germline at one junction end may stem from a read error. The J gene is TRBJ2-5, the V gene TRBV5-6, with D uncertain. The CDR3 consists of 15 residues. Germline V gene lookup returns CDR1 SGHDT and CDR2 YYEEEE. The CDR3 sequence is CASTLVRAEQETQYF. The CDR3 coding sequence is TGTGCCAGCACCTTGGTCCGGGCCGAACAAGAGACCCAGTACTTC.

The sample holds many counts of this clonotype. The chain uses TRBV12-3 or TRBV12-4 and TRBJ1-5; D is perhaps TRBD1 (5 bases). The CDR3 covers 16 residues. V lost 6 bases to trimming and J lost 0 bases, with 15 bases between them. CDR3 protein: CASSLPTDYSNQPQHF. The CDR3 nucleotides are TGTGCCAGCAGCCTCCCGACAGACTATAGCAATCAGCCCCAGCATTTT.

As to this clonotype: The germline gene is not matched at one end of the junction; a read error may be the cause. The chain recombines TRBV6-6 with TRBJ2-7; D uncertain. The germline gives CDR1 MNHNY, CDR2 SVGAGI (reference sequence). The CDR3 totals 13 residues. DNA for the CDR3: TGTGCCAGCAGTTATTCAGACTCCCACGAGCAGTACTTC. Its translation is CASSYSDSHEQYF.

This clonotype has just a few counts. The genes are TRBV10-3 and TRBJ1-4; 8 bases align to TRBD1. There are 14 residues in the CDR3. Germline CDR1 reads ENHRY; CDR2 reads SYGVKD. V shed 3 bases and J 6 bases; nucleotides not matched to a gene: 3. The CDR3 protein is CAISDPGQDEKLFF. The CDR3 DNA reads as TGTGCCATCAGTGATCCGGGACAGGATGAAAAACTGTTTTTT.

On this clonotype itself: Being one base from a much bigger clone, this may be a read error. The rearrangement links TRBV10-3 to TRBJ1-1, with D perhaps TRBD1 (6 bases). Trimming shortened V by 11 bases and J by 4 bases, and 11 bases separated the two germline ends. Germline V gives CDR1 ENHRY, CDR2 SYGVKD. This CDR3 comprises 11 residues. This CDR3 reads CAAGDGTEAFF. In DNA form, the CDR3 reads TGTGCCGCAGGGGACGGCACTGAAGCTTTCTTT.

Concerning this clonotype: One junction end disagrees with the germline gene, perhaps due to a read error. CDR3 DNA: TGCAGCGTCTTGGAAACCACCGGGGAGCTGCTTTTT. It yields the protein CSVLETTGELLF. The V and J genes are TRBV29-1 and TRBJ2-2, with D possibly matching TRBD2 (5 bases). CDR1 is SQVTM, CDR2 ANQGSEA, per germline. The CDR3 has 12 residues.

This clonotype has at least ten counts. This chain links TRBV9 with TRBJ1-6, with 8 bases fitting TRBD1. Losses at the gene ends were 4 bases for V and 4 bases for J; bases not matched to a gene: 4. CDR1 SGDLS and CDR2 YYNGEE come from the germline V gene. The CDR3 length is 15 residues. CDR3 nucleotide sequence: TGTGCCAGCAGCACCCGGACAGGGTATAATTCACCCCTCCACTTT. This codes for CASSTRTGYNSPLHF.

The table lists this clonotype with many counts. This sequence joins TRBV3-1 and TRBJ2-1; D call uncertain. Germline lookup yields CDR1 LGHDT and CDR2 YNNKEL (reference sequence). The germline V and J ends were trimmed by 1 base and 6 bases, with 7 bases remaining between them. This CDR3 spans 13 amino acids. The CDR3 DNA sequence: TGTGCCAGCAGCCAAGTCGGAAGCAATGAGCAGTTCTTC. It encodes CASSQVGSNEQFF.

This clonotype has ten or more counts. The rearrangement links TRBV27 to TRBJ2-7; D might be TRBD2 (6 bases). V shed 5 bases and J shed 9 bases, with 17 bases lying between them. The V gene's germline CDR1 is MNHEY and CDR2 SMNVEV (reference sequence). The CDR3 sequence is 13 residues long. The CDR3, as DNA: TGTGCCAGCAGTGGCCTCTCGGGGGTAGGGCAGTACTTC. Residues: CASSGLSGVGQYF.

This clonotype was counted many times. The rearrangement links TRBV20-1 to TRBJ2-7; 10 nucleotides agree with TRBD2. Germline CDR1 DFQATT, CDR2 SNEGSKA (reference sequence). With 6 bases clipped from V and 1 base from J, the junction kept 9 bases outside the gene matches. This CDR3 comprises 15 residues. Here the CDR3 DNA reads TGCAGTGCGTCGGCCGGGACTAGCGCATCCTACGAGCAGTACTTC. Its protein is CSASAGTSASYEQYF.

This clonotype was seen at least ten times. V gene TRBV29-1 combines with J gene TRBJ1-1; TRBD1 might be the D (6 bases). This CDR3 spans 13 amino acids. CDR1 SQVTM and CDR2 ANQGSEA come from the germline V gene. V lost 7 bases and J 3 bases, leaving 15 bases between the germline ends. The CDR3 spells CSGKTGTYTEAFF. CDR3 in DNA: TGCAGCGGTAAAACAGGGACCTACACTGAAGCTTTCTTT. Full variable domain (outside the CDR3, taken from reference TRBV29-1 and TRBJ1-1): SAVISQKPSRDICQRGTSLTIQCQVDSQVTMMFWYRQQPGQSLTLIATANQGSEATYESGFVIDKFPISRPNLTFSTLTVSNMSPEDSSIYLCSGKTGTYTEAFFGQGTRLTVV.